This TCR beta chain was documented in a study of T cell repertoires in cytomegalovirus infection. The overall study: Both a matching HLA type and CMV infection were indicated by public TCR beta signatures. Overall study results and limits: CMV-specific TCR beta clonotypes restricted by HLA-C dominated the ex vivo response. Of the TCR beta families, the public ones yielded a cumulative frequency that identified carriers of CMV plus the relevant HLA.

TCRdb ran MiXCR on the reads and lists one entry per CDR3 protein. Among 250,000 to 300,000 distinct CDR3 sequences listed, less than 9.5% were seen once. The length of the CDR3 is 12 residues. Trimming stripped 0 bases from V and 7 bases from J, with 9 bases between. Per the germline V gene, CDR1 is DFQATT and CDR2 is SNEGSKA (reference sequence). Details on this clonotype: Its antigen is not known.

This rearrangement joins TRBV20-1 to TRBJ1-2; maybe TRBD1 (5 bases). The receptor was derived from a human donor in good health (CMV status not recorded). Some clones in this sample may be carry-over from other donors' samples. Sequenced material: PBMCs. This chain's CDR3 is CSARESGIGYTF. CDR3 DNA sequence: TGCAGTGCTAGAGAATCAGGGATTGGCTACACCTTC.